What follows is one T cell receptor (beta chain) and its context. The sample originates from a study of shared clonotypes between healthy human individuals. Study-level information: The study drew on a couple of women and a few men aged 18 to 49 as donors.

Germline V gene sequence: CDR1 SGHTA, CDR2 FQGNSA. The CDR3 has 14 residues. V lost 5 bases and J 1 base, leaving 11 bases between the germline ends. The authors loaded around 200 ng DNA, 25,000 to 30,000 T cell genomes, into sorted-subset replicate PCRs. TCRdb keeps only in-frame clones here, not all; method: immunoSEQ multiplex PCR. The data hold roughly 500,000 clones, with more than 95% observed a single time. The sample comprised naive CD4+ T cells sorted from blood. As for subset: CD45RA+ positively selected. The chain uses TRBV7-2 and TRBJ1-1; a possible D gene is TRBD1 (5 bases). This clonotype originated in a woman younger than 45 in good health. The CDR3 nucleotides are TGTGCCAGCAGCGCGACAGCTCCGAACACTGAAGCTTTCTTT. It yields the protein CASSATAPNTEAFF.